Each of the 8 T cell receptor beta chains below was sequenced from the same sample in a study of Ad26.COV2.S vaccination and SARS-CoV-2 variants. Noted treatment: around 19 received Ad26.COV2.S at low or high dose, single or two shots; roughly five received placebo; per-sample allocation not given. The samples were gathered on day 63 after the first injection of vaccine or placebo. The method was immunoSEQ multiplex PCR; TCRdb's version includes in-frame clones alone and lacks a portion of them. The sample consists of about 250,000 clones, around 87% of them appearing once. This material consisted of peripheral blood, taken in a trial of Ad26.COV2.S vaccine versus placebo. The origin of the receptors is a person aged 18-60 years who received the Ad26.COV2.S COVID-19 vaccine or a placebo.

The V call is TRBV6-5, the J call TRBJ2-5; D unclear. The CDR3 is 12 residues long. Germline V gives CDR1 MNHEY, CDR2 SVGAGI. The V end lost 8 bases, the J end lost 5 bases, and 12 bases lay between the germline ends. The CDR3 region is CASQDPWETQYF. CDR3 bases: TGTGCCAGCCAAGACCCTTGGGAGACCCAGTACTTC.

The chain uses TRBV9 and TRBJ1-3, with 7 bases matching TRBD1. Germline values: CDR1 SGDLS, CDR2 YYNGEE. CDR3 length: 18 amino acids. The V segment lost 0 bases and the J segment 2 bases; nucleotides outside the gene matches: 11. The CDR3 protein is CASSVAQGQLTTGNTIYF. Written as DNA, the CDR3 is TGTGCCAGCAGCGTAGCCCAGGGACAGTTAACCACTGGAAACACCATATATTTT.

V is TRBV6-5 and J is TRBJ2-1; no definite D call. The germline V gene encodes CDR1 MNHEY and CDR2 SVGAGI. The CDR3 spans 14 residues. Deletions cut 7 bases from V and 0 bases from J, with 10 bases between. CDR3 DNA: TGTGCCAGCAATCGGTACGACTCCTACAATGAGCAGTTCTTC. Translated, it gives CASNRYDSYNEQFF.

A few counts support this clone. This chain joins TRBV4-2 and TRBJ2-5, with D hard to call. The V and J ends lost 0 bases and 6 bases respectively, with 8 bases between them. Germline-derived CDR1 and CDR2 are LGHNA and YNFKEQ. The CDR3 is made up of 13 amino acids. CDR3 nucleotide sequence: TGTGCCAGCAGCCAAGATTTTGTAAAGACCCAGTACTTC. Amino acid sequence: CASSQDFVKTQYF.

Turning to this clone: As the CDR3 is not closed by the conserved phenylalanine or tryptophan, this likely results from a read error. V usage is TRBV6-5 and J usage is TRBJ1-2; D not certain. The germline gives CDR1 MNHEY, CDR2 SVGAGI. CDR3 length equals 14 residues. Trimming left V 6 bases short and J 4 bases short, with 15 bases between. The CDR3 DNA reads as TGTGCCAGCAGCGTTACAGATACCCTCTATGGCTACACCCTC. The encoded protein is CASSVTDTLYGYTL.

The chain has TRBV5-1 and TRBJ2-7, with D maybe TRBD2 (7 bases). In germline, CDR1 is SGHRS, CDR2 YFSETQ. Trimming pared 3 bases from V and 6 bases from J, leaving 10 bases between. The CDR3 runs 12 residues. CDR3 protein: CASSWGGVEQYF. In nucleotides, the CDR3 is TGCGCCAGCAGCTGGGGGGGCGTCGAGCAGTACTTC. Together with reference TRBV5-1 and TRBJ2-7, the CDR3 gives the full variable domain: KAGVTQTPRYLIKTRGQQVTLSCSPISGHRSVSWYQQTPGQGLQFLFEYFSETQRNKGNFPGRFSGRQFSNSRSEMNVSTLELGDSALYLCASSWGGVEQYFGPGTRLTVT.

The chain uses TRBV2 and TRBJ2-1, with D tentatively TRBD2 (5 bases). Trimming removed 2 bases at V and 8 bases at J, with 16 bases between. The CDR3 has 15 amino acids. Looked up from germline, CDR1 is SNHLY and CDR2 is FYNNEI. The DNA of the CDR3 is TGTGCCAGCAGTGAACTTTTACTAGTTGGTGATGAGCAGTTCTTC. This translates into CASSELLLVGDEQFF.

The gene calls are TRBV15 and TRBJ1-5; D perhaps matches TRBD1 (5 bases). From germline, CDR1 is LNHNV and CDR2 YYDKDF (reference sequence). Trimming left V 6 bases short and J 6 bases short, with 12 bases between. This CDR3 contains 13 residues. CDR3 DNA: TGTGCCACCAGAGAAGTAGGGGCTCAGCCCCAGCATTTT. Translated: CATREVGAQPQHF.